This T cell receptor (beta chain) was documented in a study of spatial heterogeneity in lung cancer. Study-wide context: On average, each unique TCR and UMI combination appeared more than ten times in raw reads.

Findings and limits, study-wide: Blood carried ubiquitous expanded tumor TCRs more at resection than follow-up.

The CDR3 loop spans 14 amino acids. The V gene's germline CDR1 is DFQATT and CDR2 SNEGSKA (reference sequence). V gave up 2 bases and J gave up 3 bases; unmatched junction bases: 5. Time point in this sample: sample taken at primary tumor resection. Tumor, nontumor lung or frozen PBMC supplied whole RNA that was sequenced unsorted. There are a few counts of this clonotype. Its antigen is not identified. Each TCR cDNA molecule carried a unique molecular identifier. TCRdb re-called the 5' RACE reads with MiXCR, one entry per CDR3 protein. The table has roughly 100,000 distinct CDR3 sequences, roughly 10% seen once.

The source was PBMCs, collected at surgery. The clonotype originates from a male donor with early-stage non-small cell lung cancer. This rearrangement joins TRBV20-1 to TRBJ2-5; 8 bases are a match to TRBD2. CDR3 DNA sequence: TGCAGTGCTAGAAAGCCGGGGGGGAAAGAGACCCAGTACTTC. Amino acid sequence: CSARKPGGKETQYF.